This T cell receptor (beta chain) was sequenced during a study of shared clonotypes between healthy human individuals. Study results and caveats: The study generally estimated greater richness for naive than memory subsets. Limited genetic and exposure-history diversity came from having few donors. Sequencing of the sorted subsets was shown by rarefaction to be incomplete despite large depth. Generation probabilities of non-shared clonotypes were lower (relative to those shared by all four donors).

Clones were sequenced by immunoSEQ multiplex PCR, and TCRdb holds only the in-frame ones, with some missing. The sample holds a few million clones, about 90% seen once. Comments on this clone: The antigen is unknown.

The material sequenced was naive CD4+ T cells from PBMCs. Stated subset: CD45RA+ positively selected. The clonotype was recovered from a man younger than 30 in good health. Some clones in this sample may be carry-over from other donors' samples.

CDR3 sequence: CASSLYGRGLTHNEQFF. Written as DNA, the CDR3 is TGTGCCAGCAGCTTATATGGTCGGGGGCTTACACACAATGAGCAGTTCTTC. The V gene is TRBV7-3, the J gene TRBJ2-1, with D possibly being TRBD1 or TRBD2 (6 bases each). This CDR3 is 17 amino acids long. CDR1 and CDR2 (germline): SGHTA, FQGTGA. Trimming left V 2 bases short and J 5 bases short, with 19 bases between.